This TCR beta chain appears in the sequencing data of a study of early T cells in non-severe SARS-CoV-2 infection. TCRdb ran MiXCR on the 5' RACE reads and lists one entry per CDR3 protein. This table has 50,000 to 55,000 distinct CDR3 sequences, more than 9% appearing once. Study-level results: Private and CD4 specificities were missed by VDJdb matching, which favored anti-spike CD8 responses.

Germline V gene data show CDR1 as ENHRY and CDR2 as SYGVKD. The CDR3 has 13 amino acids. As for this clonotype: Its target is unknown. One end of the junction does not line up with germline, which may come from a read error.

J is TRBJ1-6 and V is TRBV10-3; a weak D match, TRBD1 (5 bases). The receptor comes from an adult who was a healthcare worker with PCR-confirmed SARS-CoV-2 infection or an uninfected control (not recorded which). Input material: whole blood. CDR3 amino acids: CAINEGNNSPLHF. The CDR3 DNA reads as TGTGCCATCAATGAGGGGAATAATTCACCCCTCCACTTT.